This TCR beta chain was sequenced for a study of type 1 and type 2 diabetes patients. The overall study: Donors were type 1 diabetes, type 2 diabetes, or nondiabetic controls. T cells were magnetically sorted from PBMCs as CD4+ or CD8+ subsets.

Diabetic patients met standard criteria for type 1 or type 2 diabetes. Peripheral blood, 7.5 to 10 milliliters per participant, was collected. From germline, CDR1 is LNHNV and CDR2 YYDKDF (reference sequence). Trimming removed 5 bases at V and 6 bases at J, with 14 bases between. The CDR3 consists of 14 residues. Amplification started from genomic DNA. The TCR beta CDR3 region was amplified using 30 forward and 13 reverse primers. TCRdb reanalysed the multiplex PCR reads using MiXCR and keeps one entry per CDR3 protein. The data show 250,000 or so distinct CDR3 sequences, approximately 45% seen once. This chain links TRBV15 with TRBJ1-5, with a weak D call TRBD1 (5 bases). The specimen was peripheral blood mononuclear cells (PBMCs). The sequence was collected from a man between 18 and 29 years old with type 2 diabetes. CDR3 sequence: CATSHSGAGQPQHF. As DNA, the CDR3 is TGTGCCACCAGCCATTCCGGGGCGGGTCAGCCCCAGCATTTT.